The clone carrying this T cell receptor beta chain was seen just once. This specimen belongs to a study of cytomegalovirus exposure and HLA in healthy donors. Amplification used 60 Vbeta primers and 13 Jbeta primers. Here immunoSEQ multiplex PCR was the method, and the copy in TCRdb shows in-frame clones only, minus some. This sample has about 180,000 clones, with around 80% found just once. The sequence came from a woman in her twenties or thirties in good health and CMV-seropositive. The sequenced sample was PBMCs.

The CDR3 DNA sequence: TGTGCCAGCAGTGAAAATAAGCGGAGTGTGCCCCAGCATTTT. Protein sequence: CASSENKRSVPQHF. This sequence joins TRBV6-1 and TRBJ1-5, with unresolved D. Trimming left V 2 bases short and J 9 bases short, with 14 bases between. From germline, CDR1 is MNHNS and CDR2 SASEGT. The CDR3 has 14 residues.